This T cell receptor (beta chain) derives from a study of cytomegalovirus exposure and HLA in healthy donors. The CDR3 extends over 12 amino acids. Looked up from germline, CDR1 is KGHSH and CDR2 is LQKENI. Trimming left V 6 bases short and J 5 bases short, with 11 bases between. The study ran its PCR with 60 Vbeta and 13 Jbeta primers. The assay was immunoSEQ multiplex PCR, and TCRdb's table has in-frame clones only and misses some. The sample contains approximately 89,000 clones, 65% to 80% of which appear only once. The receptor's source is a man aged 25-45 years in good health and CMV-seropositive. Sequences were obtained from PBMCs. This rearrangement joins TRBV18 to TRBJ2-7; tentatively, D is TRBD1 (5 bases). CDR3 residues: CASSQGLDEQYF. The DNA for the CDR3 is TGTGCCAGCTCGCAGGGTTTGGACGAGCAGTACTTC.